This T cell receptor beta chain was identified during a study of CD8 T cells in ankylosing spondylitis. The CDR3 is made up of 18 amino acids. After removal of 3 bases from V and 3 bases from J, the junction contained 9 bases not matched to a gene. This clonotype was seen only a few times. Its antigen is still unknown. One entry per CDR3 protein, called by TCRdb with MiXCR from the 5' RACE reads. This repertoire shows hundreds of thousands of distinct CDR3 sequences, approximately 12% found once; its top ten account for around 7%. Study-wide points: Clones tied to disease were said to be significantly enriched in matched ankylosing spondylitis synovial fluid. Made up of about eight highly homologous variants, a TCR beta motif appeared characteristic of ankylosing spondylitis blood. CD8+ disease-linked clones were present at relatively low frequencies in blood.

The sequence was collected from a male donor with ankylosing spondylitis. The sample comprised blood, either unsorted or a sorted T cell fraction (not recorded which). The chain couples TRBV12-3 or TRBV12-4 to TRBJ2-4; 12 bases are shared with TRBD1. CDR3 region: CASSFRDRGPAGKNIQYF. In DNA form, the CDR3 reads TGTGCCAGCAGTTTCCGGGACAGGGGGCCGGCAGGCAAAAACATTCAGTACTTC.